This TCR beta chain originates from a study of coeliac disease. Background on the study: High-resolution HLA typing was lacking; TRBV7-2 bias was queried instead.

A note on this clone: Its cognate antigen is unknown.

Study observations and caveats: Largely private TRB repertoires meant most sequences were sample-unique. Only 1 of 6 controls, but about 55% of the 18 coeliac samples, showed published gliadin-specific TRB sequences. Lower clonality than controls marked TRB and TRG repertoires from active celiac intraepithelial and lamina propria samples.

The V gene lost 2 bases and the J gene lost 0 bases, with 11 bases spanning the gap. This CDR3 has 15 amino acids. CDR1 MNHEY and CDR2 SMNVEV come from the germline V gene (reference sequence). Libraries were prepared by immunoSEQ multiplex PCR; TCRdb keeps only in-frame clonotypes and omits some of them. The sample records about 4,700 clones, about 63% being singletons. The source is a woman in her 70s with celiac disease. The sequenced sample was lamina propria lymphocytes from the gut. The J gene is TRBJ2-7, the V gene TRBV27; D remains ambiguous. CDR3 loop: CASSLVWPSSYEQYF. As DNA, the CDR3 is TGTGCCAGCAGTTTAGTGTGGCCCAGCTCCTACGAGCAGTACTTC.